The 27 T cell receptor beta chains presented below share a single source sample, sequenced in a study of shared clonotypes between healthy human individuals. The repertoire was sequenced with immunoSEQ multiplex PCR; TCRdb's copy has only in-frame clones and lacks some. The data show about 1 million clones, around 76% seen once. Sample: memory CD4+ T cells sorted from blood. Subset noted: CD45RA-negative fraction. These TCRs come from a man younger than 35 in good health.

V and J are TRBV7-8 and TRBJ2-1, with D perhaps matching TRBD2 (8 bases). Germline CDR1 is SGHVS and CDR2 is FQNEAQ. Trimming removed 5 bases from V and 12 bases from J, with 20 bases in between. The CDR3 runs to 14 residues. In nucleotides, the CDR3 is TGTGCCAGCAGCCCGTCAGGGGGACTAGTCTCGCAGTTCTTC. Its translation: CASSPSGGLVSQFF.

The chain uses TRBV10-1 and TRBJ1-1; 7 nucleotides align to TRBD1. Germline V CDR1 and CDR2: WNHNN, SYGVQD (reference sequence). The CDR3 is 14 residues long. The V and J ends lost 4 bases and 11 bases, in that order; junction bases with no gene match: 13. CDR3 DNA: TGCGCCAGCAGTGCTAACGCGGACAGGAGGAGTGCTTTCTTT. Encoded protein: CASSANADRRSAFF.

About this clone: This could be a read error, since a much larger clone is one nucleotide away. The chain joins TRBV28 to TRBJ1-1, with no clear D. This CDR3 spans 12 amino acids. With 7 bases removed from V and 1 base from J, the gap between germline ends came to 7 bases. Germline V gene data show CDR1 as MDHEN and CDR2 as SYDVKM. DNA of the CDR3: TGTGCCAGCACCGGGAGGAACACTGAAGCTTTCTTT. Its translation is CASTGRNTEAFF.

The J gene is TRBJ2-7, the V gene TRBV10-3, with TRBD2 identical over 9 bases. The CDR3 covers 14 residues. The V gene's germline CDR1 is ENHRY and CDR2 SYGVKD. V was pared by 10 bases and J by 7 bases, with 14 bases of the junction left unmatched. The CDR3 region is CATNSIGLAKEQYF. CDR3 nucleotide sequence: TGTGCCACCAACAGCATAGGACTAGCGAAAGAGCAGTACTTC.

This clone was seen at least ten times. The gene calls are TRBV7-9 and TRBJ2-5; TRBD2 matches 12 bases. Germline V gene data show CDR1 as SEHNR and CDR2 as FQNEAQ (reference sequence). The CDR3 sequence is 15 residues long. V was pared by 5 bases and J by 3 bases, with 4 bases of the junction left unmatched. CDR3 DNA: TGTGCCAGCAGCCGCGGACTAGCGGGAAAAGAGACCCAGTACTTC. Translation: CASSRGLAGKETQYF.

This clone showed up many times. The chain joins TRBV6-6 to TRBJ2-3; D is perhaps TRBD1 or TRBD2 (7 bases each). The CDR3 is made up of 16 amino acids. Germline lookup yields CDR1 MNHNY and CDR2 SVGAGI (reference sequence). V gave up 6 bases and J gave up 5 bases, with 21 bases separating them. The CDR3 nucleotides read TGTGCCAGCAGCTTAAACAGGGGTACGGGAGGAGATACGCAGTATTTT. It yields the protein CASSLNRGTGGDTQYF.

The rearrangement joins TRBV18 to TRBJ1-2; TRBD1 is a possible D gene (6 bases). The CDR3 runs 19 residues. Trimming pared 3 bases from V and 3 bases from J, leaving 26 bases between. CDR1 and CDR2 from the germline V gene are KGHSH and LQKENI. CDR3 sequence (DNA): TGTGCCAGCTCACCCCTATCCGGGACAACAGGTGTAGGCTACTATGGCTACACCTTC. It is translated as CASSPLSGTTGVGYYGYTF.

The chain employs TRBV6-1 and TRBJ1-5; the D gene is possibly TRBD1 (6 bases). The CDR3 totals 16 residues. With 3 bases removed from V and 2 bases from J, the gap between germline ends came to 14 bases. From germline, CDR1 is MNHNS and CDR2 SASEGT. Here the CDR3 reads CASSEGGQLGNQPQHF. CDR3 sequence (DNA): TGTGCCAGCAGTGAGGGAGGACAGCTGGGCAATCAGCCCCAGCATTTT.

V usage is TRBV14 and J usage is TRBJ1-3; D gene ambiguous. The V end lost 4 bases, the J end lost 0 bases, and 13 bases lay between the germline ends. Germline V gene lookup returns CDR1 SGHDN and CDR2 FVKESK. This CDR3 spans 16 amino acids. CDR3 bases: TGTGCCAGCAGCCCGCGCGGGCGGAGCTCTGGAAACACCATATATTTT. Residues: CASSPRGRSSGNTIYF. Combining the CDR3 with reference TRBV14 and TRBJ1-3 gives the whole variable domain EAGVTQFPSHSVIEKGQTVTLRCDPISGHDNLYWYRRVMGKEIKFLLHFVKESKQDESGMPNNRFLAERTGGTYSTLKVQPAELEDSGVYFCASSPRGRSSGNTIYFGEGSWLTVV.

The V call is TRBV5-1, the J call TRBJ1-3, with D possibly being TRBD1 (5 bases). CDR1 is SGHRS, CDR2 YFSETQ, per germline. The V end was cut by 6 bases, the J end by 4 bases, with 17 bases between. The CDR3 has 15 residues. The CDR3 DNA reads as TGCGCCAGCACCGACAGCAGAATCGGCGGAAACACCATATATTTT. Amino acids: CASTDSRIGGNTIYF.

This clone was counted only a few times. Additional DNA sequences in this sample encode the identical CDR3. The V call is TRBV10-3, the J call TRBJ1-2; 9 bases match TRBD1. Unmatched junction bases numbered 1, after V lost 0 bases and J lost 5 bases. Germline lookup yields CDR1 ENHRY and CDR2 SYGVKD. This CDR3 has 14 amino acids. CDR3 coding DNA: TGTGCCATCAGTGAGTCTGACAGGGGGTATGGCTACACCTTC. Protein: CAISESDRGYGYTF.

This clone appeared a few times. The rearrangement links TRBV29-1 to TRBJ2-7, with D perhaps matching TRBD1 (5 bases). Germline values: CDR1 SQVTM, CDR2 ANQGSEA. V gave up 7 bases and J gave up 2 bases, with 12 bases separating them. CDR3 size: 12 residues. The CDR3 region has the DNA TGCAGCGCAGGGTCCGTTCCCTACGAGCAGTACTTC. Its protein product is CSAGSVPYEQYF.

This chain joins TRBV5-1 and TRBJ2-7; the D gene is possibly TRBD1 (5 bases). The CDR3 is made up of 15 amino acids. CDR1 is SGHRS and CDR2 is YFSETQ in the germline V gene. The V and J ends lost 4 bases and 6 bases respectively, with 20 bases between them. CDR3 loop: CASSPPQGQVVEQYF. The CDR3 DNA sequence: TGCGCCAGCAGCCCCCCCCAGGGCCAGGTCGTCGAGCAGTACTTC. Full variable domain (outside the CDR3, taken from reference TRBV5-1 and TRBJ2-7): KAGVTQTPRYLIKTRGQQVTLSCSPISGHRSVSWYQQTPGQGLQFLFEYFSETQRNKGNFPGRFSGRQFSNSRSEMNVSTLELGDSALYLCASSPPQGQVVEQYFGPGTRLTVT.

This sequence joins TRBV5-1 and TRBJ2-2, with 9 bases matching TRBD2. This CDR3 comprises 15 residues. Germline CDR1 is SGHRS and CDR2 is YFSETQ. J gave up 6 bases and V 0 bases, and 3 bases lay outside the gene matches. This CDR3 is CASSLASGIPGELFF. The CDR3 nucleotides read TGCGCCAGCAGCTTGGCTAGCGGGATCCCCGGGGAGCTGTTTTTT. The full variable domain, rest sourced from reference TRBV5-1 and TRBJ2-2, is KAGVTQTPRYLIKTRGQQVTLSCSPISGHRSVSWYQQTPGQGLQFLFEYFSETQRNKGNFPGRFSGRQFSNSRSEMNVSTLELGDSALYLCASSLASGIPGELFFGEGSRLTVL.

CDR3 nucleotide sequence: TGCGCCAGCAGCTCAATGGACCCCTTTAGACCCCAGAGGCAAGAGACCCAGTACTTC. It translates to CASSSMDPFRPQRQETQYF. The rearrangement uses TRBV5-1 and TRBJ2-5; D is ambiguous. The CDR3 totals 19 residues. Per germline, CDR1 SGHRS and CDR2 YFSETQ. V was shortened by 3 bases and J by 2 bases, with 26 bases between the two germline ends.

The V call is TRBV28, the J call TRBJ1-2, with 7 bases identical to TRBD1. This CDR3 region has 14 residues. Trimming removed 6 bases from V and 0 bases from J; junction bases left unmatched: 4. Germline CDR1 and CDR2: MDHEN and SYDVKM. This CDR3 reads CASRTGISNYGYTF. CDR3 nucleotide sequence: TGTGCCAGCAGGACAGGGATATCTAACTATGGCTACACCTTC.

A remark on this clone: This CDR3 fails to terminate in the conserved phenylalanine or tryptophan, so it likely reflects a read error. The limits of the CDR3 on the DNA are not certain, so only TCRdb's listed CDR3 is given. V and J are TRBV12-2 and TRBJ2-7; the table calls TRBD1, which could not be checked here. TRBV12-2 counts as a pseudogene. The CDR3 is 12 amino acids long, termini counted. The CDR3 sequence is CASRPLWTGLLR.

This chain connects TRBV5-6 to TRBJ2-5; D unresolved. Germline V gene data show CDR1 as SGHDT and CDR2 as YYEEEE. The CDR3 extends over 14 amino acids. V lost 0 bases, J lost 4 bases, and 10 bases lay in between. The CDR3 reads CASSLGQVGETQYF. CDR3 coding DNA: TGTGCCAGCAGCTTGGGGCAGGTGGGAGAGACCCAGTACTTC.

This chain uses TRBV27 with TRBJ2-2; a possible D gene is TRBD1 (6 bases). Trimming pared 7 bases from V and 1 base from J, leaving 10 bases between. The CDR3 length is 14 residues. CDR1 and CDR2 from the germline V gene are MNHEY and SMNVEV (reference sequence). For the CDR3, the DNA is TGTGCCAGCAAAGGGGGTCTGAACACCGGGGAGCTGTTTTTT. This gives the protein CASKGGLNTGELFF.

This chain uses TRBV10-1 with TRBJ2-3; weak D call: TRBD1 (5 bases). Germline values: CDR1 WNHNN, CDR2 SYGVQD (reference sequence). V lost 3 bases, J lost 5 bases, and 12 bases lay in between. The CDR3 has 14 amino acids. The CDR3 spells CASSEFRVEDTQYF. In DNA form, the CDR3 reads TGCGCCAGCAGTGAATTCAGGGTGGAAGATACGCAGTATTTT.

This chain joins TRBV6-6 and TRBJ1-5; TRBD1 matches 8 bases. V dropped 2 bases and J dropped 2; count of bases not matched to a gene: 2. The CDR3 length is 15 residues. Germline V gene sequence: CDR1 MNHNY, CDR2 SVGAGI (reference sequence). The DNA of the CDR3 is TGTGCCAGCAGTTACCTGGACAGGGGCAATCAGCCCCAGCATTTT. Protein sequence: CASSYLDRGNQPQHF.

The chain carries TRBV6-5 and TRBJ2-3; D remains ambiguous. V lost 2 bases, J lost 2 bases, and 11 bases lay in between. CDR1 is MNHEY and CDR2 is SVGAGI in the germline V gene. There are 15 residues in the CDR3. CDR3 sequence reads: CASSYGGFFTDTQYF. The DNA for the CDR3 is TGTGCCAGCAGTTACGGCGGCTTTTTCACAGATACGCAGTATTTT.

The chain employs TRBV10-1 and TRBJ2-2; D unresolved. Germline-derived CDR1 and CDR2 are WNHNN and SYGVQD (reference sequence). CDR3 length equals 17 residues. The V and J ends lost 4 bases and 8 bases respectively, with 23 bases between them. The CDR3 spells CASSAQPYSPIGGELFF. The DNA of the CDR3 is TGCGCCAGCAGTGCCCAGCCCTATTCGCCCATAGGTGGGGAGCTGTTTTTT.

The rearrangement uses TRBV7-8 and TRBJ2-1; 9 bases line up with TRBD2. From germline, CDR1 is SGHVS and CDR2 FQNEAQ. The CDR3 is 16 amino acids. V trimming: 5 bases; J trimming: 0 bases; junction bases outside the gene matches: 5. CDR3 coding DNA: TGTGCCAGCAGCCTTAGCGGGAGAAACTCCTACAATGAGCAGTTCTTC. Its protein product is CASSLSGRNSYNEQFF. The complete variable domain, with remaining parts taken from reference TRBV7-8 and TRBJ2-1, reads GAGVSQSPRYKVAKRGQDVALRCDPISGHVSLFWYQQALGQGPEFLTYFQNEAQLDKSGLPSDRFFAERPEGSVSTLKIQRTQQEDSAVYLCASSLSGRNSYNEQFFGPGTRLTVL.

The gene calls are TRBV9 and TRBJ1-3, with D uncertain. The CDR3 covers 16 residues. V lost 0 bases, J lost 1 base, and 11 bases lay in between. Germline CDR1 is SGDLS and CDR2 is YYNGEE. The CDR3 sequence is CASSVAGRTSGNTIYF. CDR3 nucleotide sequence: TGTGCCAGCAGCGTAGCTGGCAGAACATCTGGAAACACCATATATTTT.

The V and J genes are TRBV7-2 and TRBJ1-5, with 9 bases aligning to TRBD1. Germline V gene data show CDR1 as SGHTA and CDR2 as FQGNSA. This CDR3 has 15 amino acids. V gave up 5 bases and J gave up 5 bases; unmatched junction bases: 7. CDR3 region: CASSPGQGTDQPQHF. The DNA for the CDR3 is TGTGCCAGCAGCCCGGGACAGGGTACGGATCAGCCCCAGCATTTT.

The J gene is TRBJ2-5, the V gene TRBV2, with 8 bases aligning to TRBD2. This CDR3 has 14 amino acids. The trim removed 6 bases at V and 5 bases at J, leaving 8 bases unmatched. Germline CDR1 and CDR2: SNHLY and FYNNEI. CDR3 DNA: TGTGCCAGCAGCCGAAGCGGGAGCTGGGAGACCCAGTACTTC. The encoded protein is CASSRSGSWETQYF. Looking up the rest from reference TRBV2 and TRBJ2-5 gives the full variable domain: EPEVTQTPSHQVTQMGQEVILRCVPISNHLYFYWYRQILGQKVEFLVSFYNNEISEKSEIFDDQFSVERPDGSNFTLKIRSTKLEDSAMYFCASSRSGSWETQYFGPGTRLLVL.